The present entry profiles one TCR beta chain with its context. The data are from a study of blood T cell repertoires in COVID-19. About the research overall: The study drew acute and convalescent COVID-19 samples from the United States, Italy and Spain. PBMCs, B-cell-depleted T cells, or T cells were the source of the cDNA or gDNA that made up the material.

In the original processing: Cell counts per sample came from amplifying reference gene primers. Sequenced by immunoSEQ multiplex PCR; TCRdb stores in-frame clones only, minus some. V, J and clone size are those of that table, while D and trimming were read from the DNA. The sample lists 100,000 to 120,000 clones; 70% to 90% were seen once. The CDR3 spans 16 residues. CDR1 and CDR2 from the germline V gene are SGHVS and FNYEAQ. Trimming removed 1 base from V and 3 bases from J, with 14 bases in between. The chain employs TRBV7-6 and TRBJ2-3, with D possibly TRBD1 on 6 matching bases. The clonotype originates from a man aged 35-49 years with acute or convalescent COVID-19. Sequenced material: peripheral blood. The DNA of the CDR3 is TGTGCCAGCAGCTTAGAAAAACAGGGTGTGACAGATACGCAGTATTTT. Protein: CASSLEKQGVTDTQYF.